Listed below are T cell receptor beta chains from one sample, sequenced in a study of HIV-infected patients and healthy controls. MiXCR was run by TCRdb on the 5' RACE reads, yielding one entry per CDR3 protein. The sample shows some 20,000 distinct CDR3 sequences, roughly an eighth of them seen only once. The material sequenced was blood. Receptor source: an adult in good health. Both conserved end residues are part of each CDR3. D genes are given only for firm matches. Some rows mark clone size as missing; the rest say once, few, many or name a class of expanded clone.

TGTGCCAGCAGAACACTCTTGGGGGATCCAAACTATGGCTACACCTTC | CASRTLLGDPNYGYTF | TRBJ1-2 | NA | 16 | TRBV6-5 | few
TGCGCCAGCAGCTTGGTTTCTAACACCGGGGAGCTGTTTTTT | CASSLVSNTGELFF | TRBJ2-2 | NA | 14 | TRBV5-1 | few
TGCAGTGCCTCCCGGGACAGGGCTAAACCCCTCCACTTT | CSASRDRAKPLHF | TRBJ1-6 | TRBD1 | 13 | TRBV20-1 | medium-sized
TGTGCCAGCCGAAACCCCATGACAGCAACTAATGAAAAACTGTTTTTT | CASRNPMTATNEKLFF | TRBJ1-4 | NA | 16 | TRBV28 | many
TGTGCCAGCAGCTCCCCGGGGAGGAACACTGAAGCTTTCTTT | CASSSPGRNTEAFF | TRBJ1-1 | NA | 14 | TRBV6-5 | few
TGTGCCTGGAGTTATAGCGGGGGCACAGATACGCAGTATTTT | CAWSYSGGTDTQYF | TRBJ2-3 | TRBD2 | 14 | TRBV30 | few
TGTGCTAGTGGTTTGGCCTCGGACGATAGGAGCAATCAGCCCCAGCATTTT | CASGLASDDRSNQPQHF | TRBJ1-5 | NA | 17 | TRBV12-5 | few
TGTGCCAGCAGCTTAGAGGGGGTACCAACAGGGCAGTACTTC | CASSLEGVPTGQYF | TRBJ2-7 | NA | 14 | TRBV7-2 | many
TGTGCCAGCAGGCGGACAGGCAGCTCCTACGAGCAGTACTTC | CASRRTGSSYEQYF | TRBJ2-7 | TRBD1 | 14 | TRBV6-5 | medium-sized
TGTGCCAGCAGCCAAAGGGGGGGGGCGCGAGATACGCAGTATTTT | CASSQRGGARDTQYF | TRBJ2-3 | NA | 15 | TRBV7-3 | many
TGTGCCAGCAGCTGGACAGGGGAGGACTCCGGAAACACCATATATTTT | CASSWTGEDSGNTIYF | TRBJ1-3 | TRBD1 | 16 | TRBV3-1 | many
TGTGCCAGCAGCGTAGGACAGAGATTCAGGGGGGAGCTGTTTTTT | CASSVGQRFRGELFF | TRBJ2-2 | NA | 15 | TRBV9 | many
TGTGCCAGCAGCGCTAGCGGGGGGGCTTTGACTAATGAGCAGTTCTTC | CASSASGGALTNEQFF | TRBJ2-1 | TRBD2 | 16 | TRBV5-4 | few
TGTGCCAGCAGTTTAAGAGTCGTTTTGAACACTGAAGCTTTCTTT | CASSLRVVLNTEAFF | TRBJ1-1 | NA | 15 | TRBV28 | few
TGCAGTGCTACGCCGGGGGCGTATAGCGGCGAAAAACTGTTTTTT | CSATPGAYSGEKLFF | TRBJ1-4 | NA | 15 | TRBV20-1 | NA
TGCAGTGCTAGAATTGGACAGGCGAGCTCTGGAAACACCATATATTTT | CSARIGQASSGNTIYF | TRBJ1-3 | TRBD1 | 16 | TRBV20-1 | NA
TGTGCCAGCAGCCAAGTTCTTCGAGCGTCTTTCCCCAATGAGCAGTTCTTC | CASSQVLRASFPNEQFF | TRBJ2-1 | NA | 17 | TRBV3-1 | NA
TGTGCCAGCAGTTTCAGGGGGAGGACCTACGAGCAGTACTTC | CASSFRGRTYEQYF | TRBJ2-7 | NA | 14 | TRBV6-6 | many
TGCGCCAGCAGCCAAGATCTGGCGGACATAGGGGAAAAACTGTTTTTT | CASSQDLADIGEKLFF | TRBJ1-4 | NA | 16 | TRBV4-3 | medium-sized
TGTGCCAGCAGTGAAGCGGCGGATAACACAGATACGCAGTATTTT | CASSEAADNTDTQYF | TRBJ2-3 | NA | 15 | TRBV6-1 | many
TGCGCCAGCAGCCAAGACTCCAGGGGGCTCACTGAAGCTTTCTTT | CASSQDSRGLTEAFF | TRBJ1-1 | TRBD1 | 15 | TRBV4-3 | NA
TGTGCCAGCAGTGCCCAGCCAGGGGGCTTAGGGATCTTC | CASSAQPGGLGIF | TRBJ2-1 | TRBD1 | 13 | TRBV25-1 | NA
TGTGCCAGCAGCCAACGCGGGGGGGCGAGGGAGACCCAGTACTTC | CASSQRGGARETQYF | TRBJ2-5 | TRBD2 | 15 | TRBV4-2 | NA
TGTGCCAGCACCGTTGAGGGAATGAACACTGAAGCTTTCTTT | CASTVEGMNTEAFF | TRBJ1-1 | NA | 14 | TRBV12-3/TRBV12-4 | many
TGCAGTGCCTCCCCCGTGACCATGAACACTGAAGCTTTCTTT | CSASPVTMNTEAFF | TRBJ1-1 | NA | 14 | TRBV20-1 | few
TGTGCCAGCAGCCCGAGGACTAGCGCAGATACGCAGTATTTT | CASSPRTSADTQYF | TRBJ2-3 | TRBD2 | 14 | TRBV11-1 | many
TGCAGTGCTAGAGGGGGTAGCGGAGCTTACAATGAGCAGTTCTTC | CSARGGSGAYNEQFF | TRBJ2-1 | NA | 15 | TRBV20-1 | many
TGCAGCGTTGTACAGGCGAACACTGAAGCTTTCTTT | CSVVQANTEAFF | TRBJ1-1 | NA | 12 | TRBV29-1 | medium-sized
TGTGCCAGCAGCCTCAGCGGGAGCTCCTACAATGAGCAGTTCTTC | CASSLSGSSYNEQFF | TRBJ2-1 | TRBD2 | 15 | TRBV3-1 | medium-sized
TGTGCCAGCAGTTACACTAGCGGGGGGGCCGTTGAGCAGTTCTTC | CASSYTSGGAVEQFF | TRBJ2-1 | TRBD2 | 15 | TRBV6-5 | few
TGTGCCAGCAGCGAAGGACTAGCGTACGAGCAGTACTTC | CASSEGLAYEQYF | TRBJ2-7 | TRBD2 | 13 | TRBV5-4 | many
TGCAGTGCTAGAGGGTCGGGGCTTGAAGCTTTCTTT | CSARGSGLEAFF | TRBJ1-1 | NA | 12 | TRBV20-1 | NA
TGTGCTTCAGGATCCCCGACAGGGGGTTTTACAGATACGCAGTATTTT | CASGSPTGGFTDTQYF | TRBJ2-3 | TRBD1 | 16 | TRBV6-1 | NA
TGTGCCACCAGTGATGGCAAACGTAGCGGGGGGTTTTACAATGAGCAGTTCTTC | CATSDGKRSGGFYNEQFF | TRBJ2-1 | TRBD2 | 18 | TRBV24-1 | NA
TGCGCCAGCAGCTTGATTTCCGGCGTTTCCTTCTACGAGCAGTACTTC | CASSLISGVSFYEQYF | TRBJ2-7 | NA | 16 | TRBV5-1 | many
TGCGCCAGCAGCTCCGATGGACAGCCGAACACTGAAGCTTTCTTT | CASSSDGQPNTEAFF | TRBJ1-1 | NA | 15 | TRBV5-1 | medium-sized
TGTGCCAGCAGTTTTTACGGGGGGATGAACACTGAAGCTTTCTTT | CASSFYGGMNTEAFF | TRBJ1-1 | NA | 15 | TRBV27 | medium-sized